This TCR beta chain derives from a study of cytomegalovirus exposure and HLA in healthy donors. Data came from immunoSEQ multiplex PCR; TCRdb stores just in-frame clones and leaves some out. Of about 130,000 clones listed, 80% to 90% are singletons. About this clone: Its specificity is unknown.

The donors were members of the validation cohort, which comprised 90 to 150 subjects and was separate from the first cohort of roughly 700 subjects. Study-wide findings and caveats: A few chains linked to CMV were shown in vitro to be specific for CMV antigens. More than 150 TCR beta chains were listed as cytomegalovirus-associated.

CDR1 SGHTA and CDR2 FQGTGA come from the germline V gene. The CDR3 consists of 19 residues. The V end was cut by 2 bases, the J end by 0 bases, with 21 bases between. This chain joins TRBV7-3 and TRBJ2-3; maybe TRBD2 (6 bases). Sequencing used PBMCs. This receptor was obtained from a woman between 18 and 29 years old in good health and CMV-seropositive. CDR3 amino acids: CASSLLAGSGRSSTDTQYF. The CDR3 bases are TGTGCCAGCAGCTTATTGGCGGGATCGGGGCGTTCTAGCACAGATACGCAGTATTTT. The full variable domain, completed using reference TRBV7-3 and TRBJ2-3, is GAGVSQTPSNKVTEKGKYVELRCDPISGHTALYWYRQSLGQGPEFLIYFQGTGAADDSGLPNDRFFAVRPEGSVSTLKIQRTERGDSAVYLCASSLLAGSGRSSTDTQYFGPGTRLTVL.